The rows below give T cell receptor beta chains drawn from one sample of a study of blood T cell repertoires in COVID-19. Assay: immunoSEQ multiplex PCR; the TCRdb copy retains only in-frame clones and omits some. The sample contains around 140,000 clones, 75% to 85% of which appear only once. The sequenced material came from peripheral blood. The receptors stem from a man between 70 and 80 years old who had recovered from COVID-19. CDR3s include the opening cysteine and the closing phenylalanine or tryptophan. The order of the fields is J gene, V gene, clone size, D gene, CDR3 protein, CDR3 DNA. The D gene is left open where the match is weak. The listing skips clone size in some rows; elsewhere it reads once, few, many or a size class.

j_call: TRBJ1-2; v_call: TRBV7-2; clone_size: few; d_call: NA; cdr3_aa: CASSLNRDGYTF; cdr3_nt: TGTGCCAGCAGCTTAAACAGGGATGGCTACACCTTC
j_call: TRBJ2-7; v_call: TRBV7-9; clone_size: once; d_call: NA; cdr3_aa: CASSPRSGEGAYEQYF; cdr3_nt: TGTGCCAGCAGCCCGCGTTCAGGGGAGGGGGCCTACGAGCAGTACTTC
j_call: TRBJ2-5; v_call: TRBV12-5; clone_size: NA; d_call: NA; cdr3_aa: CASAQVPSYGQETQYF; cdr3_nt: TGTGCTAGTGCCCAGGTACCATCCTACGGCCAAGAGACCCAGTACTTC
j_call: TRBJ2-5; v_call: TRBV7-8; clone_size: NA; d_call: TRBD2; cdr3_aa: CASSFLWTSVTQYF; cdr3_nt: TGTGCCAGCAGCTTTTTGTGGACTAGCGTTACCCAGTACTTC
j_call: TRBJ1-4; v_call: TRBV7-2; clone_size: NA; d_call: NA; cdr3_aa: CASRLGQINEKLFF; cdr3_nt: TGTGCCAGCAGGCTCGGACAGATTAATGAAAAACTGTTTTTT
j_call: TRBJ2-3; v_call: TRBV29-1; clone_size: NA; d_call: NA; cdr3_aa: CSVEGGRSNTDTQYF; cdr3_nt: TGCAGCGTTGAAGGGGGGCGGAGTAACACAGATACGCAGTATTTT
j_call: TRBJ2-3; v_call: TRBV6-5; clone_size: NA; d_call: TRBD2; cdr3_aa: CASSSTQTSGRHTQYF; cdr3_nt: TGTGCCAGCAGTTCGACCCAGACTAGCGGGAGGCATACGCAGTATTTT
j_call: TRBJ2-7; v_call: TRBV10-2; clone_size: NA; d_call: NA; cdr3_aa: CASSDTVSSYEQYF; cdr3_nt: TGCGCCAGCAGTGATACAGTAAGCTCCTACGAGCAGTACTTC
j_call: TRBJ2-1; v_call: TRBV27; clone_size: once; d_call: TRBD2; cdr3_aa: CASSLLGGRASNEQFF; cdr3_nt: TGTGCCAGCAGTTTATTGGGCGGGAGGGCGAGCAATGAGCAGTTCTTC
j_call: TRBJ2-5; v_call: TRBV5-4; clone_size: NA; d_call: NA; cdr3_aa: CASSLGGRQETQYF; cdr3_nt: TGTGCCAGCAGCTTGGGGGGCCGCCAAGAGACCCAGTACTTC
j_call: TRBJ2-3; v_call: TRBV10-3; clone_size: NA; d_call: TRBD1; cdr3_aa: CAHSRTGLAGSTDTQYF; cdr3_nt: TGTGCCCACTCCAGGACAGGGCTCGCGGGAAGCACAGATACGCAGTATTTT
j_call: TRBJ1-6; v_call: TRBV6-5; clone_size: NA; d_call: NA; cdr3_aa: CASGGVSGSPLHF; cdr3_nt: TGTGCCAGCGGGGGGGTTAGTGGCTCACCCCTCCACTTT
j_call: TRBJ2-7; v_call: TRBV5-4; clone_size: NA; d_call: TRBD1; cdr3_aa: CASSFMGQASYEQYF; cdr3_nt: TGTGCCAGCAGCTTTATGGGACAGGCCTCCTACGAGCAGTACTTC
j_call: TRBJ2-5; v_call: TRBV2; clone_size: NA; d_call: NA; cdr3_aa: CASSEARGQETQYF; cdr3_nt: TGTGCCAGCAGTGAAGCAAGGGGCCAAGAGACCCAGTACTTC
j_call: TRBJ1-1; v_call: TRBV4-3; clone_size: NA; d_call: NA; cdr3_aa: CASRGSGDTEAFF; cdr3_nt: TGCGCCAGCAGGGGGTCGGGGGACACTGAAGCTTTCTTT
j_call: TRBJ2-5; v_call: TRBV4-3; clone_size: NA; d_call: NA; cdr3_aa: CASSQELGGFVTQYF; cdr3_nt: TGCGCCAGCAGCCAAGAACTAGGGGGTTTTGTGACCCAGTACTTC
j_call: TRBJ2-7; v_call: TRBV28; clone_size: NA; d_call: TRBD1; cdr3_aa: CASSSPGQGSHEQYF; cdr3_nt: TGTGCCAGCAGTTCACCGGGACAGGGGTCCCACGAGCAGTACTTC
j_call: TRBJ2-1; v_call: TRBV27; clone_size: NA; d_call: TRBD2; cdr3_aa: CASTGLENEQFF; cdr3_nt: TGTGCCAGCACGGGACTAGAGAATGAGCAGTTCTTC
j_call: TRBJ2-1; v_call: TRBV28; clone_size: NA; d_call: TRBD2; cdr3_aa: CASSTLGTSGTISYNEQFF; cdr3_nt: TGTGCCAGCAGTACCCTAGGGACTAGCGGGACGATCTCCTACAATGAGCAGTTCTTC
j_call: TRBJ1-1; v_call: TRBV29-1; clone_size: NA; d_call: NA; cdr3_aa: CSVSGANTEAFF; cdr3_nt: TGCAGCGTTTCAGGGGCGAACACTGAAGCTTTCTTT
j_call: TRBJ1-5; v_call: TRBV19; clone_size: NA; d_call: NA; cdr3_aa: CASSMVGGSNQPQHF; cdr3_nt: TGTGCCAGTAGTATGGTGGGGGGTAGCAATCAGCCCCAGCATTTT
j_call: TRBJ2-1; v_call: TRBV7-9; clone_size: once; d_call: NA; cdr3_aa: CASSQGSSYNEQFF; cdr3_nt: TGTGCCAGCAGCCAGGGGAGCTCCTACAATGAGCAGTTCTTC
j_call: TRBJ1-3; v_call: TRBV27; clone_size: NA; d_call: NA; cdr3_aa: CASRQGIGGNTIYF; cdr3_nt: TGTGCCAGCAGACAGGGAATAGGTGGAAACACCATATATTTT
j_call: TRBJ1-1; v_call: TRBV7-2; clone_size: NA; d_call: NA; cdr3_aa: CASSFDMNTEAFF; cdr3_nt: TGTGCCAGCAGCTTTGACATGAACACTGAAGCTTTCTTT
j_call: TRBJ2-4; v_call: TRBV5-1; clone_size: NA; d_call: NA; cdr3_aa: CASSLSPQPNILAKNIQYF; cdr3_nt: TGCGCCAGCAGCTTGTCTCCACAGCCTAATATCCTAGCCAAAAACATTCAGTACTTC
j_call: TRBJ2-1; v_call: TRBV7-9; clone_size: NA; d_call: NA; cdr3_aa: CASSLAFLQFF; cdr3_nt: TGTGCCAGCAGCTTAGCTTTTCTGCAGTTCTTC
j_call: TRBJ2-3; v_call: TRBV30; clone_size: few; d_call: TRBD2; cdr3_aa: CALTSGSTDTQYF; cdr3_nt: TGTGCCTTGACTAGCGGAAGCACAGATACGCAGTATTTT
j_call: TRBJ2-7; v_call: TRBV19; clone_size: once; d_call: NA; cdr3_aa: CASRYRAGEEQYF; cdr3_nt: TGTGCCAGTAGATACAGAGCGGGTGAGGAGCAGTACTTC
j_call: TRBJ2-2; v_call: TRBV5-1; clone_size: NA; d_call: NA; cdr3_aa: CASSLGEITGELFF; cdr3_nt: TGCGCCAGCAGCTTGGGGGAGATCACCGGGGAGCTGTTTTTT
j_call: TRBJ1-1; v_call: TRBV6-5; clone_size: NA; d_call: NA; cdr3_aa: CASRHSEAFF; cdr3_nt: TGTGCCAGCAGGCACAGTGAAGCTTTCTTT
j_call: TRBJ2-1; v_call: TRBV3-1/TRBV3-2; clone_size: NA; d_call: TRBD2; cdr3_aa: CASSQVLAGGDEQFF; cdr3_nt: TGTGCCAGCAGCCAAGTACTAGCGGGAGGGGATGAGCAGTTCTTC
j_call: TRBJ2-1; v_call: TRBV11-2; clone_size: NA; d_call: NA; cdr3_aa: CASRRAGTLVYNEQFF; cdr3_nt: TGTGCCAGCAGGCGCGCCGGGACACTGGTATACAATGAGCAGTTCTTC
j_call: TRBJ1-3; v_call: TRBV5-1; clone_size: NA; d_call: NA; cdr3_aa: CASSAGGSGNTIYF; cdr3_nt: TGCGCCAGCAGCGCCGGGGGTTCTGGAAACACCATATATTTT
j_call: TRBJ2-1; v_call: TRBV5-1; clone_size: NA; d_call: TRBD2; cdr3_aa: CASSSLTSGGGDEQFF; cdr3_nt: TGCGCCAGCAGCTCCCTCACTAGCGGGGGAGGAGATGAGCAGTTCTTC
j_call: TRBJ2-1; v_call: TRBV10-3; clone_size: NA; d_call: NA; cdr3_aa: CAISESNNEQFF; cdr3_nt: TGTGCCATCAGTGAGTCTAACAATGAGCAGTTCTTC
j_call: TRBJ2-6; v_call: TRBV12-5; clone_size: NA; d_call: NA; cdr3_aa: CASGLNFLSGANVLTF; cdr3_nt: TGTGCTAGTGGTTTGAATTTTCTCTCTGGGGCCAACGTCCTGACTTTC
j_call: TRBJ1-2; v_call: TRBV5-1; clone_size: NA; d_call: TRBD1; cdr3_aa: CASSWGQVNYGYTF; cdr3_nt: TGCGCCAGCAGCTGGGGACAGGTTAATTATGGCTACACCTTC
j_call: TRBJ2-1; v_call: TRBV30; clone_size: NA; d_call: TRBD2; cdr3_aa: CAQIRTSGRNLLPNEQFF; cdr3_nt: TGTGCGCAAATTCGGACTAGCGGGAGGAACTTGTTACCGAATGAGCAGTTCTTC
j_call: TRBJ2-6; v_call: TRBV15; clone_size: NA; d_call: TRBD1; cdr3_aa: CATSPWTGASSGANVLTF; cdr3_nt: TGTGCCACCAGCCCCTGGACAGGGGCTTCCTCTGGGGCCAACGTCCTGACTTTC
j_call: TRBJ2-1; v_call: TRBV14; clone_size: NA; d_call: TRBD2; cdr3_aa: CASSRTSLHEQFF; cdr3_nt: TGTGCCAGCAGCCGGACTAGTCTCCATGAGCAGTTCTTC
j_call: TRBJ1-1; v_call: TRBV3-1/TRBV3-2; clone_size: NA; d_call: TRBD1; cdr3_aa: CASSQGTVAEAFF; cdr3_nt: TGTGCCAGCAGCCAGGGGACAGTCGCAGAAGCTTTCTTT
j_call: TRBJ2-7; v_call: TRBV5-1; clone_size: NA; d_call: TRBD2; cdr3_aa: CASSLSTSGASEQYF; cdr3_nt: TGCGCCAGCAGTCTTTCGACTAGCGGAGCCTCCGAGCAGTACTTC
j_call: TRBJ1-5; v_call: TRBV19; clone_size: NA; d_call: NA; cdr3_aa: CASRSRQQGPNQPQHF; cdr3_nt: TGTGCCAGTAGATCCCGGCAACAGGGCCCCAATCAGCCCCAGCATTTT
j_call: TRBJ2-7; v_call: TRBV3-1/TRBV3-2; clone_size: NA; d_call: TRBD1; cdr3_aa: CASSQRGRSTGATYEQYF; cdr3_nt: TGTGCCAGCAGCCAACGAGGTCGTAGTACAGGGGCTACCTACGAGCAGTACTTC
j_call: TRBJ1-2; v_call: TRBV6-5; clone_size: many; d_call: NA; cdr3_aa: CASSGAPNYGYTF; cdr3_nt: TGTGCCAGTTCAGGGGCCCCCAACTATGGCTACACCTTC
j_call: TRBJ2-7; v_call: TRBV10-2; clone_size: NA; d_call: NA; cdr3_aa: CASSVPSWRRTYEQYF; cdr3_nt: TGCGCCAGCAGTGTGCCCTCTTGGCGGAGGACGTACGAGCAGTACTTC
j_call: TRBJ1-1; v_call: TRBV18; clone_size: NA; d_call: NA; cdr3_aa: CASSLQGTYTEAFF; cdr3_nt: TGTGCCAGCTCACTTCAGGGGACATACACTGAAGCTTTCTTT
j_call: TRBJ2-1; v_call: TRBV2; clone_size: few; d_call: NA; cdr3_aa: CASSEPDSSYNEQFF; cdr3_nt: TGTGCCAGCAGTGAACCCGATAGCTCCTACAATGAGCAGTTCTTC
j_call: TRBJ2-1; v_call: TRBV2; clone_size: NA; d_call: TRBD2; cdr3_aa: CASKWREDNEQFF; cdr3_nt: TGTGCCAGCAAATGGCGGGAGGACAATGAGCAGTTCTTC
j_call: TRBJ1-1; v_call: TRBV6-5; clone_size: NA; d_call: NA; cdr3_aa: CASSYSRGLTEAFF; cdr3_nt: TGTGCCAGCAGTTACTCTCGAGGGTTGACTGAAGCTTTCTTT
j_call: TRBJ1-2; v_call: TRBV4-1; clone_size: NA; d_call: NA; cdr3_aa: CASSHAYGGDYGYTF; cdr3_nt: TGCGCCAGCAGCCACGCCTATGGGGGGGACTATGGCTACACCTTC